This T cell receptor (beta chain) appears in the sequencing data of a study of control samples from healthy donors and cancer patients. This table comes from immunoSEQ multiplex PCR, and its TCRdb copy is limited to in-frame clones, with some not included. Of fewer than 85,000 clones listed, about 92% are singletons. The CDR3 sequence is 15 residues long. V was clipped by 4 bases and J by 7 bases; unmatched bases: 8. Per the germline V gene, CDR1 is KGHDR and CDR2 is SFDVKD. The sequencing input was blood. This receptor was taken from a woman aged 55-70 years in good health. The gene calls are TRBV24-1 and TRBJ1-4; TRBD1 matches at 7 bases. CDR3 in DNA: TGTGCCACCAGTGAGTCAGGGGGACCGAGTGAAAAACTGTTTTTT. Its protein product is CATSESGGPSEKLFF.